This T cell receptor beta chain derives from a study of CD4+ T cells in melanoma. Sequenced by immunoSEQ multiplex PCR; TCRdb stores in-frame clones only, minus some. This table has about 6,700 clones, approximately 66% appearing once. This clone was detected once. Its antigen is unidentified. Study results and limitations: CD8+ T cell, macrophage and B cell function reportedly correlated with neoantigen-specific CD4+ T cells.

Losses at the gene ends were 4 bases for V and 5 bases for J; bases not matched to a gene: 9. Looked up from germline, CDR1 is SGHRS and CDR2 is YFSETQ. The CDR3 extends over 15 amino acids. V is TRBV5-1 and J is TRBJ2-1, with TRBD1 matching over 7 bases. The receptor's source is a human donor with melanoma. Sequenced sample: cells from a culture (not recorded whether cultured in vitro). CDR3 DNA: TGCGCCAGCAGCCCACGACAGGGAAAGGACAATGAGCAGTTCTTC. It translates to CASSPRQGKDNEQFF.